Each of the 29 T cell receptor beta chains below was sequenced from the same sample in a study of brain T cells in children with intractable seizures (dated by TCRdb to about 2021). The method behind the library was the immunoSEQ multiplex PCR assay. TCRdb's version of the immuneACCESS table is confined to in-frame rearrangements and falls short of the full clone set. An unresolved V gene accounts for under half of the shortfall where checked; the remainder is of unknown origin. For this sample the table gives roughly 120,000 clones, of which roughly 92% were detected only once. The ten most abundant clones make up approximately 3.9% of the sample. Reading the label with the study, this specimen's time point is: resected brain tissue, or blood drawn just prior to surgery. This specimen consisted of peripheral blood, obtained at surgery. The receptors derive from a boy less than two years old with hemimegalencephaly and intractable seizures.

The V call is TRBV7-3, the J call TRBJ2-4, with 10 bases aligning to TRBD1. Germline trimming cut 5 bases from V and 8 bases from J; bases unmatched to any gene: 6. The CDR3 has 14 amino acids. CDR1 is SGHTA, CDR2 FQGTGA, per germline. The CDR3 sequence is CASSETGGKDIQYF. CDR3 sequence (DNA): TGTGCCAGCAGCGAGACAGGGGGCAAGGACATTCAGTACTTC.

V and J are TRBV7-2 and TRBJ2-7, with D uncertain. Germline V gene data show CDR1 as SGHTA and CDR2 as FQGNSA. This CDR3 is built from 14 residues. Trimming removed 1 base at V and 6 bases at J, with 13 bases between. This CDR3 is CASSLEASSSEQYF. CDR3 DNA sequence: TGTGCCAGCAGCTTAGAGGCTAGTTCGAGCGAGCAGTACTTC.

The chain links TRBV5-5 to TRBJ2-3; TRBD2 aligns across 7 bases. Germline assignment: CDR1 SGHKS and CDR2 YYEKEE (reference sequence). The CDR3 extends over 15 amino acids. The trim removed 4 bases at V and 5 bases at J, leaving 10 bases unmatched. The CDR3 DNA reads TGTGCCAGCAGCCCTAGCGGCCTGGGCGGAGATACGCAGTATTTT. Translated: CASSPSGLGGDTQYF.

This clone was seen a single time. The chain links TRBV5-8 to TRBJ2-3; 10 nucleotides line up with TRBD1. Germline V gene sequence: CDR1 SGHTS, CDR2 YDEGEE. This CDR3 has 14 amino acids. V gave up 4 bases and J gave up 6 bases; unmatched junction bases: 5. CDR3 coding DNA: TGTGCCAGCAGCCCAGGGACAGGGGCGGATACGCAGTATTTT. Encoded protein: CASSPGTGADTQYF.

This sequence joins TRBV4-3 and TRBJ2-5; TRBD2 is a possible D gene (5 bases). Between the trimmed V and J ends, which lost 0 bases and 5 bases, there was a span of 16 bases. In germline, CDR1 is LGHNA, CDR2 YSLEER. There are 16 residues in the CDR3. CDR3 DNA: TGCGCCAGCAGCCAAGACGGGATAGACCTACGGGAGACCCAGTACTTC. Translation gives CASSQDGIDLRETQYF.

The chain employs TRBV28 and TRBJ2-5; D is unresolved. V was clipped by 3 bases and J by 5 bases, with 10 bases between them. The CDR3 covers 13 residues. The germline V gene has CDR1 MDHEN and CDR2 SYDVKM. The CDR3 nucleotides read TGTGCCAGCAGTTTTGGGCCGTGGGAGACCCAGTACTTC. Residues: CASSFGPWETQYF.

The V call is TRBV10-3, the J call TRBJ2-3; TRBD2 matches 11 bases. Germline lookup yields CDR1 ENHRY and CDR2 SYGVKD. This CDR3 is 16 amino acids long. Trimming took 3 bases from V and 2 from J; bases not matched to a gene: 4. The CDR3 region has the DNA TGTGCCATCAGTGATAGACTAGCGGGGTTCACAGATACGCAGTATTTT. Its protein product is CAISDRLAGFTDTQYF.

In this sample, this clone turned up once. In DNA, the CDR3 is TGCGCCAGCAGCCCCGACAGGGGACGACTCAACTATGGCTACACCTTC. It translates to CASSPDRGRLNYGYTF. V gene TRBV5-1 combines with J gene TRBJ1-2; TRBD1 agrees at 8 bases. Germline V lookup: CDR1 SGHRS, CDR2 YFSETQ. This CDR3 region has 16 residues. V gave up 4 bases and J gave up 2 bases; unmatched junction bases: 10.

This chain links TRBV28 with TRBJ2-1; the D gene could be TRBD1 or TRBD2 (5 bases each). In germline, CDR1 is MDHEN, CDR2 SYDVKM. The V end lost 5 bases, the J end lost 7 bases, and 12 bases lay between the germline ends. The CDR3 sequence is 13 residues long. The CDR3 DNA reads as TGTGCCAGCAGTCGGGGCAAGTTTAATGAGCAGTTCTTC. This codes for CASSRGKFNEQFF.

This clone was picked up one time. CDR3 coding DNA: TGTGCCAGCAGCGTAGGGGGCAGCCCTTCACCCCTCCACTTT. Its protein product is CASSVGGSPSPLHF. The J gene is TRBJ1-6, the V gene TRBV9; tentative D call: TRBD1 (5 bases). Germline values: CDR1 SGDLS, CDR2 YYNGEE. The V end lost 0 bases, the J end lost 9 bases, and 10 bases lay between the germline ends. This CDR3 is built from 14 residues.

A single count supports this clone. The chain links TRBV6-5 to TRBJ1-1; D possibly corresponds to TRBD1 (6 bases). The V and J ends lost 9 bases and 5 bases respectively, with 13 bases between them. Per germline, CDR1 MNHEY and CDR2 SVGAGI. The CDR3 is 12 residues long. CDR3 region: CASSTGGTEAFF. Here the CDR3 DNA reads TGTGCCAGTTCGACAGGCGGGACTGAAGCTTTCTTT.

Concerning this clone: One junction end disagrees with the germline gene, perhaps due to a read error. The V gene is TRBV12-3 or TRBV12-4, the J gene TRBJ2-1, with D possibly being TRBD2 (6 bases). The CDR3 is 11 amino acids. The CDR3 DNA is TGTGCCAGCAGTTTGGGGGGACCTAGGATCTTC. Amino acids: CASSLGGPRIF.

This sequence joins TRBV7-9 and TRBJ2-1; 11 bases align to TRBD2. The ends lost 8 bases at V and 9 bases at J; junction bases unmatched: 9. This CDR3 spans 14 amino acids. CDR1 and CDR2 from the germline V gene are SEHNR and FQNEAQ (reference sequence). CDR3 coding DNA: TGTGCCAGCCAACCTAGCGGGAGGCGAGGTGAGCAGTTCTTC. Translation gives CASQPSGRRGEQFF.

The CDR3 DNA is TGTGCCAGCAGCTTATGGACAGGGGAAAATGAGCAGTTCTTC. Protein sequence: CASSLWTGENEQFF. The J gene is TRBJ2-1, the V gene TRBV11-1, with 9 bases fitting TRBD1. CDR3 size: 14 residues. V was clipped by 2 bases and J by 7 bases; unmatched bases: 3. CDR1 is SGHAT, CDR2 FQDESV, per germline (reference sequence).

V and J are TRBV6-6 and TRBJ2-7; TRBD2 might be the D (5 bases). This CDR3 region has 14 residues. Germline V gives CDR1 MNHNY, CDR2 SVGAGI (reference sequence). V lost 5 bases to trimming and J lost 0 bases, with 11 bases between them. CDR3 region: CASSPRALSYEQYF. The DNA of the CDR3 is TGTGCCAGCAGTCCGCGGGCCCTCTCCTACGAGCAGTACTTC.

The genes are TRBV21-1 and TRBJ2-7; the D call of TRBD2 is as the table states it, not checked on the DNA. TRBV21-1 is marked as a pseudogene. This CDR3 is built from 18 residues. CDR3 amino acids: CASVTPASGPILPYEQYF. DNA of the CDR3: TGTGCCAGCGTGACCCCCGCTAGCGGTCCCATCCTCCCATACGAGCAGTACTTC.

The chain couples TRBV2 to TRBJ2-2; D is unresolved. Germline V gene data show CDR1 as SNHLY and CDR2 as FYNNEI. Trimming removed 6 bases at V and 1 base at J, with 6 bases between. The CDR3 length is 13 residues. The CDR3 loop reads CASRGMNTGELFF. CDR3 nucleotides: TGTGCCAGCAGGGGTATGAACACCGGGGAGCTGTTTTTT.

The sample holds one count of this clone. The rearrangement uses TRBV18 and TRBJ2-7, with 8 bases matching TRBD1. V lost 4 bases, J lost 3 bases, and 11 bases stayed unmatched. The CDR3 runs to 16 residues. In germline, CDR1 is KGHSH, CDR2 LQKENI. CDR3 region: CASSLNRAQGGYEQYF. The CDR3 DNA reads TGTGCCAGCTCACTGAACCGCGCACAGGGGGGCTACGAGCAGTACTTC.

The chain has TRBV5-1 and TRBJ2-5; 8 bases fit TRBD1. The germline V gene has CDR1 SGHRS and CDR2 YFSETQ. The CDR3 extends over 17 amino acids. Unmatched junction bases numbered 13, after V lost 2 bases and J lost 4 bases. The CDR3 bases are TGCGCCAGCAGCTTATCCGGACAGGGATTAATCGGAGAGACCCAGTACTTC. Protein product: CASSLSGQGLIGETQYF.

The genes are TRBV11-2 and TRBJ2-6; a weak D match, TRBD1 (6 bases). CDR3 length equals 18 residues. The germline CDR1 and CDR2 sequences are SGHAT and FQNNGV. Deletions cut 5 bases from V and 4 bases from J, with 21 bases between. The CDR3 here is CASSHYMGARGGANVLTF. The CDR3 DNA reads as TGTGCCAGCAGCCATTATATGGGGGCGCGAGGGGGGGCCAACGTCCTGACTTTC.

This clone was recorded only once. The V gene is TRBV7-3, the J gene TRBJ2-5, with D unresolved. The CDR3 totals 13 residues. Germline V CDR1 and CDR2: SGHTA, FQGTGA. Trimming pared 0 bases from V and 4 bases from J, leaving 6 bases between. In DNA form, the CDR3 reads TGTGCCAGCAGCTTAACAGGGTCAGAGACCCAGTACTTC. Its translation: CASSLTGSETQYF.

The chain has TRBV5-1 and TRBJ2-1, with TRBD2 matching 10 bases. V was clipped by 1 base and J by 4 bases; unmatched bases: 8. The CDR3 is 17 amino acids. The V gene's germline CDR1 is SGHRS and CDR2 YFSETQ. This CDR3 is CASSLPRTSGKYNEQFF. DNA of the CDR3: TGCGCCAGCAGCTTGCCACGTACTAGCGGGAAATACAATGAGCAGTTCTTC.

The chain has TRBV27 and TRBJ1-6, with D uncertain. The length of the CDR3 is 12 residues. The V gene lost 6 bases and the J gene lost 4 bases, with 4 bases spanning the gap. Germline V gene sequence: CDR1 MNHEY, CDR2 SMNVEV (reference sequence). Here the CDR3 reads CASSKYNSPLHF. CDR3 nucleotide sequence: TGTGCCAGCAGCAAGTATAATTCACCCCTCCACTTT.

The chain employs TRBV9 and TRBJ2-7, with TRBD2 matching over 7 bases. Trimming at V came to 0 bases and at J to 6 bases, leaving 9 bases not matched to a gene. This CDR3 spans 15 amino acids. Germline V gene sequence: CDR1 SGDLS, CDR2 YYNGEE. In nucleotides, the CDR3 is TGTGCCAGCAGCGTAGAGGGGACTACCGTGGGCGAGCAGTACTTC. Protein: CASSVEGTTVGEQYF.

This sequence joins TRBV5-1 and TRBJ2-1, with 9 bases aligning to TRBD2. This CDR3 has 18 amino acids. Germline CDR1 SGHRS, CDR2 YFSETQ. Germline trimming cut 2 bases from V and 6 bases from J; bases unmatched to any gene: 15. CDR3 residues: CASSFRGLAGDWGNEQFF. The DNA of the CDR3 is TGCGCCAGCAGCTTTCGCGGATTAGCGGGAGATTGGGGCAATGAGCAGTTCTTC.

The J gene is TRBJ1-2, the V gene TRBV28, with D unresolved. The germline V gene encodes CDR1 MDHEN and CDR2 SYDVKM. The V and J ends lost 5 bases and 4 bases respectively, with 8 bases between them. The CDR3 sequence is 12 residues long. The CDR3 DNA is TGTGCCAGCAGTCCACCGGGCTATGGCTACACCTTC. This encodes CASSPPGYGYTF.

This chain joins TRBV7-3 and TRBJ2-3; the match to TRBD2 covers 9 bases. The V and J ends lost 4 bases and 2 bases, in that order; junction bases with no gene match: 4. Germline CDR1 is SGHTA and CDR2 is FQGTGA. The CDR3 covers 15 residues. The CDR3 DNA sequence: TGTGCCAGCAGCTCCCGCGGGGGGGCCACAGATACGCAGTATTTT. Its translation: CASSSRGGATDTQYF.

The chain carries TRBV28 and TRBJ2-4, with D hard to call. The V end lost 3 bases, the J end lost 0 bases, and 9 bases lay between the germline ends. The germline V gene encodes CDR1 MDHEN and CDR2 SYDVKM. The length of the CDR3 is 15 residues. CDR3 sequence reads: CASSLAGLAKNIQYF. CDR3 coding DNA: TGTGCCAGCAGTTTGGCTGGGTTAGCCAAAAACATTCAGTACTTC.

V and J are TRBV27 and TRBJ2-2; D is possibly TRBD1 (6 bases). V was pared by 7 bases and J by 5 bases, with 14 bases between. Germline CDR1 is MNHEY and CDR2 is SMNVEV (reference sequence). This CDR3 spans 14 amino acids. CDR3 coding DNA: TGTGCCAGCAAAGGGGGAGTCTTGACCGGGGAGCTGTTTTTT. This encodes CASKGGVLTGELFF.